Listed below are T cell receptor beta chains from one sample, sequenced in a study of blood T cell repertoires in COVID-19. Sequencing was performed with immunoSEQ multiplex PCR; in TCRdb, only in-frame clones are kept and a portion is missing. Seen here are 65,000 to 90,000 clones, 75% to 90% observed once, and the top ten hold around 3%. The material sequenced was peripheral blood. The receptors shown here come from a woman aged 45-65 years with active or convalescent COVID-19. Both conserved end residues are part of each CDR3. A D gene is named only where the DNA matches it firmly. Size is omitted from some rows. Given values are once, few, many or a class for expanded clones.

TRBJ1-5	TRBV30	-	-	TGTGCCTGGAGCAAATTCACAGGGATTAGCAATCAGCCCCAGCATTTT	CAWSKFTGISNQPQHF
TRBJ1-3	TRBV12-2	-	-	TGTGCAAGTCGCTTAGCGCGATGGCGGGGGGGGTCAGGAAACACCATATATTTT	CASRLARWRGGSGNTIYF
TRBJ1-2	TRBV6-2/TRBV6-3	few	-	TGTGCCAGCAGTTACCCCCTAGGAGGTGGCTACACCTTC	CASSYPLGGGYTF
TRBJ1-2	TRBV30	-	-	TGTGCCTGGACGCCTAGACAGTTCGGCTACACCTTC	CAWTPRQFGYTF
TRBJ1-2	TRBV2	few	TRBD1	TGTGCCAGCAGTCGGGACAGCAATGGCTACACCTTC	CASSRDSNGYTF
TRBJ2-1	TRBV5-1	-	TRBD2	TGCGCCAGCAGCTTACTCCAAGCGGGGGGAGATGAGCAGTTCTTC	CASSLLQAGGDEQFF
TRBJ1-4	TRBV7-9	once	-	TGTGCCAGCAGCCCCCGCAGGGGTAGAGATGAAAAACTGTTTTTT	CASSPRRGRDEKLFF
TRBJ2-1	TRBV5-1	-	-	TGCGCCAGCAGCCTAGAAAGGGGTGAGCAGTTCTTC	CASSLERGEQFF
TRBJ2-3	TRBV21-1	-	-	TGTGCCAGCAGCAAAGGCGTTGGAGATACGCAGTATTTT	CASSKGVGDTQYF
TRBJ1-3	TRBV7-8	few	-	TGTGCCAGCAGCTCAAGGCAGGGGAGCTCTGGAAACACCATATATTTT	CASSSRQGSSGNTIYF
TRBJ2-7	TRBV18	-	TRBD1	TGTGCCAGCTCACCCGGGACAGGCTCATACGAGCAGTACTTC	CASSPGTGSYEQYF
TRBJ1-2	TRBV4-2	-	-	TGTGCCAGCAGCCAAGATTCAGGCGGGCAACCACTCTATGGCTACACCTTC	CASSQDSGGQPLYGYTF
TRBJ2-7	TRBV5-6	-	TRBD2	TGTGCCAGCAGCTTGGGATGGGGGGGATCCTACGAGCAGTACTTC	CASSLGWGGSYEQYF
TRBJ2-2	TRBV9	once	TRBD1	TGTGCCAGCAGCCTTTCGACAGGGGTGACCACCGGGGAGCTGTTTTTT	CASSLSTGVTTGELFF
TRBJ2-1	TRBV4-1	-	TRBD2	TGCGCCAGCAGCCAAGACCGTAGCGGGGGGCCGCGGAATGAGCAGTTCTTC	CASSQDRSGGPRNEQFF
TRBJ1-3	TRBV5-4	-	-	TGTGCCAGCAGCTTGGAACGGAGCTCTGGAAACACCATATATTTT	CASSLERSSGNTIYF
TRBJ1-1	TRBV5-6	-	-	TGTGCCAGCAGCTTGTCACAGGGAGGGATGAACACTGAAGCTTTCTTT	CASSLSQGGMNTEAFF
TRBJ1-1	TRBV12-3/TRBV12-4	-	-	TGTGCCAGCAGTTTATACAGCGGCACTGAAGCTTTCTTT	CASSLYSGTEAFF
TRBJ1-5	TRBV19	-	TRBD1	TGTGCCAGTAGTATAACAGGGGAACCTCAGCCCCAGCATTTT	CASSITGEPQPQHF
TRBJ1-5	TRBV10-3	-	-	TGTGCCATCAGTGCAGGACTGAGCAATCAGCCCCAGCATTTT	CAISAGLSNQPQHF
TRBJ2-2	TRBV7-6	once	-	TGTGCCAGCAGCGCCCTCGGGAGCGGGTCCCCCGGGGAGCTGTTTTTT	CASSALGSGSPGELFF
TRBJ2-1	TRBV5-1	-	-	TGCGCCAGCAGCTTGGGACATTATCCCAATGAGCAGTTCTTC	CASSLGHYPNEQFF
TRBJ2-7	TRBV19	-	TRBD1	TGTGCCAGTAGTCCCGGACAGGGGGCCTACGAGCAGTACTTC	CASSPGQGAYEQYF
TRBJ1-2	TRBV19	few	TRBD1	TGTGCCAGTACCCAGGGACAGTACCCTAACTATGGCTACACCTTC	CASTQGQYPNYGYTF
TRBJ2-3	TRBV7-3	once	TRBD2	TGTGCCAGCAGCTCAGGGTCGGGACTAGGAGGAGATACGCAGTATTTT	CASSSGSGLGGDTQYF
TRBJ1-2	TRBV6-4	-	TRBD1	TGTGCCAGCACCCACGGGACAGAATATGGCTACACCTTC	CASTHGTEYGYTF
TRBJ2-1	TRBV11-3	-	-	TGTGCCAGCAGCCCAGGGGTTAACTACAATGAGCAGTTCTTC	CASSPGVNYNEQFF